Each of the 22 T cell receptor beta chains below was sequenced from the same sample in a study of T cell changes during pregnancy in multiple sclerosis. The data were produced by immunoSEQ multiplex PCR, yet TCRdb's version contains in-frame clones alone and is incomplete. The repertoire has some 94,000 clones, 91% of them found once; the top ten carry around 2%. This sample comprised peripheral blood, obtained in the first trimester of pregnancy. These receptors were obtained from a female donor in good health, enrolled as a control in a pregnancy study.

This clone was seen a single time. V gene TRBV6-5 combines with J gene TRBJ1-2; the D gene is possibly TRBD1 (5 bases). Germline V gives CDR1 MNHEY, CDR2 SVGAGI. The V end was cut by 5 bases, the J end by 5 bases, with 12 bases between. The CDR3 has 13 amino acids. The CDR3, as DNA: TGTGCCAGCAGTCCCACAGGTTTATATGGCTACACCTTC. Protein product: CASSPTGLYGYTF.

In its sample, this clone was seen once. The chain uses TRBV11-2 and TRBJ1-5, with 7 nucleotides matching TRBD1. Germline V CDR1 and CDR2: SGHAT, FQNNGV. The CDR3 contains 13 residues. J gave up 6 bases and V 4 bases, and 3 bases lay outside the gene matches. The CDR3 region has the DNA TGTGCCAGCAGCTACAGGGGAAGTCAGCCCCAGCATTTT. Amino acids: CASSYRGSQPQHF.

The chain employs TRBV7-2 and TRBJ1-3; possibly TRBD1 for D (6 bases). With 1 base removed from V and 0 bases from J, the gap between germline ends came to 7 bases. Germline CDR1 is SGHTA and CDR2 is FQGNSA. The CDR3 consists of 15 residues. The CDR3 sequence: CASSLEGGSGNTIYF. The CDR3 DNA is TGTGCCAGCAGCTTAGAAGGGGGCTCTGGAAACACCATATATTTT.

This clone was observed a few times. The chain employs TRBV19 and TRBJ2-1; 8 bases are shared with TRBD2. Trimming at V came to 3 bases and at J to 12 bases, leaving 4 bases not matched to a gene. The CDR3 length is 12 residues. The germline V gene encodes CDR1 LNHDA and CDR2 SQIVND (reference sequence). The CDR3 region is CASSIGREGQFF. For the CDR3, the DNA is TGTGCCAGTAGTATCGGGAGGGAAGGGCAGTTCTTC.

The chain links TRBV4-1 to TRBJ2-1, with 13 bases lining up with TRBD2. Unmatched junction bases numbered 5, after V lost 2 bases and J lost 4 bases. CDR3 length: 17 amino acids. The germline CDR1 and CDR2 sequences are MGHRA and YSYEKL. The CDR3 loop reads CASSQKGLAGLYNEQFF. The CDR3 nucleotides are TGCGCCAGCAGCCAAAAGGGACTAGCGGGACTTTACAATGAGCAGTTCTTC.

The V call is TRBV28, the J call TRBJ2-4; D perhaps matches TRBD1 (6 bases). The V gene's germline CDR1 is MDHEN and CDR2 SYDVKM. Trimming removed 2 bases at V and 1 base at J, with 9 bases between. The CDR3 length is 15 residues. DNA of the CDR3: TGTGCCAGCAGTTTAACGCAGGGGGCCAAAAACATTCAGTACTTC. This sequence encodes CASSLTQGAKNIQYF.

This clone was recorded a few times. The genes are TRBV19 and TRBJ2-7, with 10 bases lining up with TRBD1. Germline V gene data show CDR1 as LNHDA and CDR2 as SQIVND (reference sequence). The length of the CDR3 is 13 residues. Losses at the gene ends were 11 bases for V and 3 bases for J; bases not matched to a gene: 7. The CDR3 region is CAPGTGAFYEQYF. The CDR3 DNA reads TGTGCCCCAGGGACAGGGGCATTCTACGAGCAGTACTTC. The full variable domain, in which reference TRBV19 and TRBJ2-7 provide the parts outside the CDR3, is DGGITQSPKYLFRKEGQNVTLSCEQNLNHDAMYWYRQDPGQGLRLIYYSQIVNDFQKGDIAEGYSVSREKKESFPLTVTSAQKNPTAFYLCAPGTGAFYEQYFGPGTRLTVT.

The V and J genes are TRBV6-1 and TRBJ1-2, with D perhaps matching TRBD1 (6 bases). Germline V gives CDR1 MNHNS, CDR2 SASEGT. This CDR3 has 16 amino acids. Trimming took 1 base from V and 4 from J, leaving 16 bases between them. The CDR3 DNA follows: TGTGCCAGCAGTGAAGGGATCACACAGGGTCTCTATGGCTACACCTTC. As protein: CASSEGITQGLYGYTF.

The chain couples TRBV11-3 to TRBJ2-2, with 9 bases aligning to TRBD1. The CDR3 is 14 residues long. The germline V gene has CDR1 SGHNT and CDR2 YENEEA. With 5 bases clipped from V and 5 bases from J, the junction kept 3 bases outside the gene matches. The CDR3 sequence is CASSPGQGTGELFF. The CDR3 region has the DNA TGTGCCAGCAGCCCGGGACAGGGTACCGGGGAGCTGTTTTTT.

V gene TRBV7-9 combines with J gene TRBJ1-1; 10 positions match TRBD1. The CDR3 runs to 14 residues. The trim removed 5 bases at V and 1 base at J, leaving 1 base unmatched. CDR1 and CDR2 from the germline V gene are SEHNR and FQNEAQ (reference sequence). The CDR3 loop is CASSRTGGNTEAFF. Here the CDR3 DNA reads TGTGCCAGCAGCCGGACAGGGGGGAACACTGAAGCTTTCTTT.

The V and J genes are TRBV7-2 and TRBJ2-7, with D possibly TRBD2 on 5 matching bases. Deletions cut 5 bases from V and 3 bases from J, with 14 bases between. The CDR3 spans 14 residues. Germline CDR1 reads SGHTA; CDR2 reads FQGNSA. CDR3 residues: CASSRGQTRYEQYF. CDR3 bases: TGTGCCAGCAGCCGAGGGCAGACTCGCTACGAGCAGTACTTC.

This clone was seen just once. J is TRBJ2-3 and V is TRBV4-3; 13 nucleotides align to TRBD2. With 6 bases clipped from V and 2 bases from J, the junction kept 5 bases outside the gene matches. This CDR3 is built from 16 residues. Germline CDR1 and CDR2: LGHNA and YSLEER. The CDR3 reads CASSRGTSGATDTQYF. CDR3 DNA sequence: TGCGCCAGCAGTCGCGGGACTAGCGGGGCCACAGATACGCAGTATTTT.

The rearrangement uses TRBV20-1 and TRBJ2-3; D ambiguous. Germline V gene data show CDR1 as DFQATT and CDR2 as SNEGSKA (reference sequence). Trimming stripped 6 bases from V and 6 bases from J, with 10 bases between. The CDR3 has 11 amino acids. The CDR3 region has the DNA TGCAGTGCCCCTGGCTCCGATACGCAGTATTTT. Protein product: CSAPGSDTQYF.

The chain is built from TRBV5-5 and TRBJ2-2, with D possibly TRBD1 on 6 matching bases. V was cut by 3 bases and J by 0 bases, with 18 bases left in between. The CDR3 loop spans 18 amino acids. Germline CDR1 SGHKS, CDR2 YYEKEE (reference sequence). The CDR3 nucleotides read TGTGCCAGCAGCTGGAGCCGGGACACGACTTCGAACACCGGGGAGCTGTTTTTT. This sequence encodes CASSWSRDTTSNTGELFF.

The chain has TRBV28 and TRBJ1-5, with a weak D call TRBD1 (5 bases). This CDR3 is 15 amino acids long. V was clipped by 7 bases and J by 4 bases, with 17 bases between them. CDR1 is MDHEN, CDR2 SYDVKM, per germline. CDR3 sequence (DNA): TGTGCCAGCATCCAGGGAGGTAAAGCGAATCAGCCCCAGCATTTT. Amino acid sequence: CASIQGGKANQPQHF.

This sequence joins TRBV29-1 and TRBJ1-5, with 9 bases fitting TRBD1. The germline V gene encodes CDR1 SQVTM and CDR2 ANQGSEA. After removal of 6 bases from V and 4 bases from J, the junction contained 1 base not matched to a gene. The CDR3 covers 12 residues. CDR3: CSVGQGNQPQHF. CDR3 DNA: TGCAGCGTCGGACAGGGGAATCAGCCCCAGCATTTT.

In DNA, the CDR3 is TGTGCCAGCAGCTTAGATACAGGGGGGTACTATGGCTACACCTTC. Protein: CASSLDTGGYYGYTF. The V and J genes are TRBV7-6 and TRBJ1-2, with TRBD1 identical over 8 bases. Germline CDR1 SGHVS, CDR2 FNYEAQ. J gave up 3 bases and V 1 base, and 4 bases lay outside the gene matches. CDR3 length: 15 amino acids.

The chain is built from TRBV18 and TRBJ1-2, with D uncertain. Germline V lookup: CDR1 KGHSH, CDR2 LQKENI. The CDR3 has 15 residues. The V end lost 3 bases, the J end lost 0 bases, and 11 bases lay between the germline ends. In DNA, the CDR3 is TGTGCCAGCTCACCGGGTCTAGGTACTAACTATGGCTACACCTTC. It specifies CASSPGLGTNYGYTF. Complete variable domain (other parts from reference TRBV18 and TRBJ1-2): NAGVMQNPRHLVRRRGQEARLRCSPMKGHSHVYWYRQLPEEGLKFMVYLQKENIIDESGMPKERFSAEFPKEGPSILRIQQVVRGDSAAYFCASSPGLGTNYGYTFGSGTRLTVV.

The chain links TRBV5-6 to TRBJ1-6; TRBD1 matches at 7 bases. CDR1 is SGHDT and CDR2 is YYEEEE in the germline V gene. CDR3 length equals 13 residues. Unmatched junction bases numbered 7, after V lost 7 bases and J lost 9 bases. The CDR3 DNA reads as TGTGCCAGCGGGCAGGGGGGACGTTCACCCCTCCACTTT. The encoded protein is CASGQGGRSPLHF.

The chain has TRBV5-4 and TRBJ2-5; the D gene is possibly TRBD1 (5 bases). Germline CDR1 SGHNT, CDR2 YYREEE (reference sequence). The CDR3 length is 15 residues. The V end lost 1 base, the J end lost 4 bases, and 14 bases lay between the germline ends. CDR3 in DNA: TGTGCCAGCAGCTTGCTTGGCCAGGGTTTAGAGACCCAGTACTTC. Protein product: CASSLLGQGLETQYF.

The chain combines TRBV4-1 with TRBJ2-7, with no clear D. The CDR3 length is 12 residues. Germline V CDR1 and CDR2: MGHRA, YSYEKL. The V end was cut by 0 bases, the J end by 4 bases, with 4 bases between. The CDR3 bases are TGCGCCAGCAGCCAAGACGGTTACGAGCAGTACTTC. This codes for CASSQDGYEQYF.

V usage is TRBV11-1 and J usage is TRBJ2-1; TRBD2 might be the D (7 bases). The CDR3 has 15 amino acids. CDR1 SGHAT and CDR2 FQDESV come from the germline V gene (reference sequence). The V gene lost 1 base and the J gene lost 3 bases, with 10 bases spanning the gap. This CDR3 reads CASSLGGGNYNEQFF. The CDR3 bases are TGTGCCAGCAGCTTAGGCGGGGGCAACTACAATGAGCAGTTCTTC.